A selection of T cell receptor beta chains follows, all from one sample in a study of PD-1 blockade in classical Hodgkin lymphoma. Method: immunoSEQ multiplex PCR; TCRdb's copy keeps in-frame clones and lacks some. The sample carries 10,000 to 15,000 clones, 65% to 85% recorded once. This specimen was CD4+ T cells from blood, taken at baseline. The receptor set was obtained from a human donor with classical Hodgkin lymphoma. Both conserved end residues are part of each CDR3. A D gene is named only where the DNA matches it firmly. Size tells how often a clone was seen (once, few, many) or the class of an expanded clone, and some rows leave it out.

d_gene	j_gene	v_gene	abundance	CDR3aa	CDR3nt
NA	TRBJ2-5	TRBV5-1	once	CASSSEVMETQYF	TGCGCCAGCAGCTCGGAGGTAATGGAGACCCAGTACTTC
NA	TRBJ2-3	TRBV2	once	CASKIVLGTDTQYF	TGTGCCAGCAAGATTGTCTTAGGCACAGATACGCAGTATTTT
TRBD1	TRBJ2-7	TRBV5-1	few	CASSPGTAAGEQYF	TGCGCCAGCAGCCCAGGGACAGCCGCGGGCGAGCAGTACTTC
NA	TRBJ1-6	TRBV14	NA	CASSQVIGRSPLHF	TGTGCCAGCAGCCAAGTGATAGGTCGTTCACCCCTCCACTTT
NA	TRBJ2-4	TRBV2	NA	CASSASAQGNIQYF	TGTGCCAGCAGCGCTTCGGCTCAGGGGAACATTCAGTACTTC
NA	TRBJ2-7	TRBV5-5	NA	CASSFSPGHEQYF	TGTGCCAGCAGTTTTAGTCCTGGGCACGAGCAGTACTTC
NA	TRBJ1-5	TRBV27	NA	CASSPFGTANQPQHF	TGTGCCAGCAGTCCCTTCGGGACGGCAAATCAGCCCCAGCATTTT
NA	TRBJ2-3	TRBV14	few	CASSQEVRRGVYTQYF	TGTGCCAGCAGCCAAGAGGTGCGGCGGGGTGTTTATACGCAGTATTTT
NA	TRBJ1-5	TRBV5-6	once	CASSSGGDQPQHF	TGTGCCAGCAGCTCTGGGGGCGATCAGCCCCAGCATTTT
TRBD1	TRBJ1-3	TRBV7-2	NA	CASSLGLFGTGAGNTIYF	TGTGCCAGCAGCTTAGGGCTTTTCGGGACAGGAGCTGGAAACACCATATATTTT
NA	TRBJ1-2	TRBV19	NA	CASSIGQPYYGYTF	TGTGCCAGTAGTATCGGACAGCCATACTATGGCTACACCTTC
NA	TRBJ2-1	TRBV4-3	NA	CASSPNLGGYNEQFF	TGCGCCAGCAGCCCAAACCTCGGGGGCTACAATGAGCAGTTCTTC
NA	TRBJ2-3	TRBV7-9	NA	CASSLRPGPSTDTQYF	TGTGCCAGCAGCTTACGACCGGGGCCTAGCACAGATACGCAGTATTTT
NA	TRBJ2-7	TRBV5-8	once	CASSFQGGGYEQYF	TGTGCCAGCAGCTTCCAGGGAGGGGGCTACGAGCAGTACTTC
NA	TRBJ1-2	TRBV6-1	NA	CASSERGGYTF	TGTGCCAGCAGTGAAAGGGGTGGCTACACCTTC
NA	TRBJ2-7	TRBV11-2	NA	CASRTEVGRLGYEQYF	TGTGCCAGCAGGACCGAGGTGGGACGGCTGGGGTACGAGCAGTACTTC
TRBD2	TRBJ2-3	TRBV4-1	NA	CASSHRLAGDTDTQYF	TGCGCCAGCAGCCACCGACTAGCGGGGGATACAGATACGCAGTATTTT
NA	TRBJ2-5	TRBV19	once	CASSMVLGTQYF	TGTGCCAGTAGTATGGTCCTAGGGACCCAGTACTTC
NA	TRBJ2-4	TRBV7-9	NA	CATNIQYF	TGTGCCACAAACATTCAGTACTTC
TRBD1	TRBJ2-6	TRBV5-1	NA	CASSQGQGASGANVLTF	TGCGCCAGCAGCCAAGGACAGGGGGCTTCTGGGGCCAACGTCCTGACTTTC
NA	TRBJ1-5	TRBV7-8	few	CASSVGLLGLQPQHF	TGTGCCAGCAGCGTGGGCCTTTTAGGACTTCAGCCCCAGCATTTT
TRBD1	TRBJ2-7	TRBV11-2	NA	CASSFRRTGVSYEQYF	TGTGCCAGCAGCTTCAGAAGGACAGGAGTTTCGTACGAGCAGTACTTC
TRBD2	TRBJ2-7	TRBV5-6	NA	CASSSLWTSSSYEQYF	TGTGCCAGCAGCTCCCTTTGGACTAGTAGCTCCTACGAGCAGTACTTC
NA	TRBJ1-4	TRBV20-1	NA	CSAREGEKLFF	TGCAGTGCCCGGGAAGGGGAAAAACTGTTTTTT
TRBD1	TRBJ2-7	TRBV5-8	NA	CASSLDRGRYEQYF	TGTGCCAGCAGCTTGGACAGGGGGCGATACGAGCAGTACTTC
TRBD1	TRBJ1-6	TRBV7-9	few	CASSHGQGYSPLHF	TGTGCCAGCAGCCACGGACAGGGGTATTCACCCCTCCACTTT
NA	TRBJ2-3	TRBV5-4	NA	CASSLGHRTDTQYF	TGTGCCAGCAGCTTGGGACATCGCACAGATACGCAGTATTTT
NA	TRBJ1-6	TRBV11-2	NA	CASSSNTGFDSPLHF	TGTGCCAGCAGCTCCAACACAGGGTTTGACTCACCCCTCCACTTT
TRBD1	TRBJ1-2	TRBV30	NA	CAWTLIRTGAVGYTF	TGTGCCTGGACCTTAATTCGGACAGGGGCGGTTGGCTACACCTTC
NA	TRBJ2-5	TRBV7-3	NA	CASSLRGSQETQYF	TGTGCCAGCAGCTTACGGGGGTCTCAAGAGACCCAGTACTTC
TRBD1	TRBJ1-2	TRBV19	NA	CASIEGQGAQSYTF	TGTGCCAGTATTGAGGGACAGGGGGCGCAAAGCTACACCTTC
NA	TRBJ2-5	TRBV10-3	NA	CAISERVGSFFQETQYF	TGTGCCATCAGTGAGAGAGTGGGCAGCTTCTTCCAAGAGACCCAGTACTTC
NA	TRBJ2-2	TRBV11-2	NA	CASRPTAGELFF	TGTGCCAGCAGACCGACAGCCGGGGAGCTGTTTTTT
TRBD1	TRBJ1-5	TRBV7-8	NA	CASSLMGQSNQPQHF	TGTGCCAGCAGCTTAATGGGACAGAGCAATCAGCCCCAGCATTTT
TRBD1	TRBJ2-1	TRBV6-1	NA	CASSDLVTGAIMYEQFF	TGTGCCAGCAGTGACCTCGTAACAGGGGCCATCATGTATGAGCAGTTCTTC
NA	TRBJ2-7	TRBV19	once	CASSIALDTYEQYF	TGTGCCAGTAGTATAGCTTTAGATACCTACGAGCAGTACTTC
NA	TRBJ2-6	TRBV4-3	NA	CASSQEWGDGANVLTF	TGCGCCAGCAGCCAAGAATGGGGGGACGGGGCCAACGTCCTGACTTTC
NA	TRBJ2-3	TRBV7-3	NA	CASSLGALGTSTDTQYF	TGTGCCAGCAGCTTAGGGGCCCTGGGGACAAGCACAGATACGCAGTATTTT
TRBD1	TRBJ1-1	TRBV18	NA	CASSPSQGAVTEAFF	TGTGCCAGCTCACCATCTCAGGGGGCGGTCACTGAAGCTTTCTTT
TRBD2	TRBJ2-2	TRBV11-3	NA	CASSWTSGSTGELFF	TGTGCCAGCAGCTGGACTAGCGGAAGCACCGGGGAGCTGTTTTTT
TRBD2	TRBJ2-2	TRBV4-3	NA	CASSQAPGLAGHTGELFF	TGCGCCAGCAGCCAAGCCCCGGGACTAGCGGGGCACACCGGGGAGCTGTTTTTT
NA	TRBJ1-2	TRBV7-2	NA	CASSLDRRYGYTF	TGTGCCAGCAGCTTAGACAGGCGCTATGGCTACACCTTC
TRBD1	TRBJ1-2	TRBV18	NA	CASSPGQSELYGYTF	TGTGCCAGCTCACCGGGACAGTCGGAACTCTATGGCTACACCTTC
NA	TRBJ1-6	TRBV7-2	once	CASGTGNSPLHF	TGTGCGAGCGGTACAGGGAATTCACCCCTCCACTTT
TRBD1	TRBJ2-5	TRBV11-2	NA	CASRPNRGPRTGEQYF	TGTGCCAGCAGACCTAACAGGGGGCCCCGGACGGGAGAGCAGTACTTC
NA	TRBJ1-2	TRBV6-6	NA	CASSYSVGGVAGYTF	TGTGCCAGCAGTTACTCGGTGGGGGGCGTGGCGGGCTACACCTTC
NA	TRBJ1-2	TRBV5-1	few	CASSLDSDWGDGYTF	TGCGCCAGCAGCTTGGATTCGGACTGGGGGGATGGCTACACCTTC
NA	TRBJ1-5	TRBV12-2	NA	CASRLGRGKTGGNQPQHF	TGTGCAAGTCGCTTAGGAAGAGGGAAGACAGGGGGCAATCAGCCCCAGCATTTT
NA	TRBJ2-7	TRBV25-1	once	CASRGGQYEQYF	TGTGCCAGCAGGGGAGGACAGTACGAGCAGTACTTC
NA	TRBJ2-1	TRBV5-6	NA	CASRKTGYNEQFF	TGTGCCAGCAGGAAAACAGGGTACAATGAGCAGTTCTTC
TRBD1	TRBJ2-1	TRBV29-1	NA	CSAATGVNEQFF	TGCAGCGCCGCTACAGGGGTCAATGAGCAGTTCTTC
TRBD2	TRBJ2-4	TRBV28	NA	CASSHSGGLAKNIQYF	TGTGCCAGCAGCCACAGCGGGGGTCTAGCCAAAAACATTCAGTACTTC
TRBD1	TRBJ2-7	TRBV19	few	CASSLSDRDEQYF	TGTGCCAGTAGTTTATCGGACAGGGACGAGCAGTACTTC